This T cell receptor (beta chain) is from a study of shared clonotypes between healthy human individuals. CDR3 length: 13 residues. Looked up from germline, CDR1 is GTSNPN and CDR2 is SVGIG (reference sequence). Trimming stripped 2 bases from V and 5 bases from J, with 12 bases between. Study-wide results and limits: A handful of donors showed sharing of approximately 5% of naive CD4 clonotypes. Relative to memory subsets, naive subsets generally showed larger estimated richness.

Profiled with immunoSEQ multiplex PCR; TCRdb holds only in-frame clones, not every one. The sample records 850,000 to 1,200,000 clones, 70% to 80% being singletons. Remarks on this clone: The target antigen is unknown.

The source material was memory CD4+ T cells sorted from blood. This sample's subset: CD45RA-negative fraction. J is TRBJ1-2 and V is TRBV30, with D maybe TRBD1 (5 bases). This clonotype was obtained from a man between 18 and 29 years old in good health. CDR3 nucleotides: TGTGCCTGGAGTAACGCCAGGGAGTATGGCTACACCTTC. This translates into CAWSNAREYGYTF.